This T cell receptor beta chain originates from a study of shared clonotypes between healthy human individuals. There are 15 residues in the CDR3. Trimming pared 1 base from V and 9 bases from J, leaving 18 bases between. The germline gives CDR1 LGHNA, CDR2 YNFKEQ. TCRdb keeps only in-frame clones here, not all; method: immunoSEQ multiplex PCR. This sample has about 2.3 million clones, with about 90% found just once. V is TRBV4-2 and J is TRBJ2-5; possible D gene TRBD2, 6 bases. The sequence came from a man in his late teens or twenties in good health. Some clones in this sample may be carry-over from other donors' samples. Sequences were obtained from naive CD4+ T cells from PBMCs. Subset reported: CD45RA+ positively selected. CDR3 sequence: CASSQVLEGSGAQYF. In DNA, the CDR3 is TGTGCCAGCAGCCAAGTCTTGGAGGGATCTGGGGCCCAGTACTTC.